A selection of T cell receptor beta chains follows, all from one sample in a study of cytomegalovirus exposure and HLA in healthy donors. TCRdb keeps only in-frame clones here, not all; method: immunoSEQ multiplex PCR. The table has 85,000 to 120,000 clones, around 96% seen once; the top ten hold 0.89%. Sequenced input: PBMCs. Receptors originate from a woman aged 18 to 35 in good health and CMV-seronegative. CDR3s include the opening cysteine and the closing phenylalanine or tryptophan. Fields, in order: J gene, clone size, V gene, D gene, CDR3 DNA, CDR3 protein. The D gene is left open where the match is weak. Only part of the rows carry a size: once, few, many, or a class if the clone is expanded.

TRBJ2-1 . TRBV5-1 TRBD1 TGCGCCAGCAGCCCGGATGGACAGGGGAATGAGCAGTTCTTC CASSPDGQGNEQFF
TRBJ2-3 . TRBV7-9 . TGTGCCAGCAGCTTCCAGGGCGCGGCGGATACGCAGTATTTT CASSFQGAADTQYF
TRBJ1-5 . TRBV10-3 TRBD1 TGTGCCATCAGTGAGAGGCAGGGGGTTCAGCCCCAGCATTTT CAISERQGVQPQHF
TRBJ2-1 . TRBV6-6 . TGTGCCAGCAGTTACTGGAGTGCAGGGGTGCGCAATGAGCAGTTCTTC CASSYWSAGVRNEQFF
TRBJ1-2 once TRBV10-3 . TGTGCCATCGCCGGGACACAAGTCTATGGCTACACCTTC CAIAGTQVYGYTF
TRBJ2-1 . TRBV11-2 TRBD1 TGTGCCAGCAGCTTCCGGACAGGGGGGGATGAGCAGTTCTTC CASSFRTGGDEQFF
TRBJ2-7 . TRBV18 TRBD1 TGTGCCAGCTCACCACCCGGACAGGGAAGGGGCTCCGAGCAGTACTTC CASSPPGQGRGSEQYF
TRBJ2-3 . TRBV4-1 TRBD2 TGCGCCAGCAGCCAAGCGAAAGGGCTAGCGGGAAGTCTGGGTACAGATACGCAGTATTTT CASSQAKGLAGSLGTDTQYF
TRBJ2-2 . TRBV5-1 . TGCGCCAGCAGCTCGGAGCTCCACACCGGGGAGCTGTTTTTT CASSSELHTGELFF
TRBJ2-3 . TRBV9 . TGTGCCAGCAGCGTAGAGGAGCCCAGCACAGATACGCAGTATTTT CASSVEEPSTDTQYF
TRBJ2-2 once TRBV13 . TGTGCCAGCAGCTTAAGGAGGTTGGCCGGGGAGCTGTTTTTT CASSLRRLAGELFF
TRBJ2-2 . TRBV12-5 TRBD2 TGTGCTAGTAGACTCCGTAGCGGGGGTGTAACCGGGGAGCTGTTTTTT CASRLRSGGVTGELFF
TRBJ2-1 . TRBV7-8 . TGTGCCAGCAGCTTCTCCGACCCGGGATTACATGGGGATGAGCAGTTCTTC CASSFSDPGLHGDEQFF
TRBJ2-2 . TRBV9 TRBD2 TGTGCCAGCAGCCCCACCCTCGGGACTAGCGGGAGCGGGCTGTTTTTT CASSPTLGTSGSGLFF
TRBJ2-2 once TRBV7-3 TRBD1 TGTGCCAGCTCGCGGACAGGGTCGATGGTGACCGGGGAGCTGTTTTTT CASSRTGSMVTGELFF
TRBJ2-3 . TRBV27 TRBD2 TGTGCCAGCAGTCCGGGGACTAGCGGCACAGATACGCAGTATTTT CASSPGTSGTDTQYF
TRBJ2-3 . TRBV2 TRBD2 TGTGCCAGCAGACCTAGCGGGGGGACCCACATATGGTATTTT CASRPSGGTHIWYF
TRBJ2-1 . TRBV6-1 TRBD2 TGTGCCAGCAGTTTAGCGGGGCGGAATGAGCAGTTCTTC CASSLAGRNEQFF
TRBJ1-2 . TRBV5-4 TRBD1 TGTGCCAGCAGTCTTTGGGACAGGCCCTTCCATGGCTACACCTTC CASSLWDRPFHGYTF
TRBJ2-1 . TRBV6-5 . TGTGCCAGCAGTTACGGGGGGGGCGATGAGCAGTTCTTC CASSYGGGDEQFF
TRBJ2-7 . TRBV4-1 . TGCGCCAGCAGCCAAGCGGAAGGGGCTGGCGACGAGCAGTACTTC CASSQAEGAGDEQYF